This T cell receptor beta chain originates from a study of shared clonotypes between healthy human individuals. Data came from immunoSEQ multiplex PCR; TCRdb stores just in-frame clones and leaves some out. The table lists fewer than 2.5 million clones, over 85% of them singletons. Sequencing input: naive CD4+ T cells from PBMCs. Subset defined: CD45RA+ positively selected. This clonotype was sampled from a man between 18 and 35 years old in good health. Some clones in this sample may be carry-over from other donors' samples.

CDR3 in DNA: TGTGCCAGCAACCTCCCGGGACAGGGAAACTATGGCTACACCTTC. This codes for CASNLPGQGNYGYTF. The chain joins TRBV28 to TRBJ1-2, with 9 bases aligning to TRBD1. Germline V gene sequence: CDR1 MDHEN, CDR2 SYDVKM. The V gene end was trimmed by 7 bases and the J gene end by 2 bases; junction bases not matched to a gene: 8. This CDR3 region has 15 residues.